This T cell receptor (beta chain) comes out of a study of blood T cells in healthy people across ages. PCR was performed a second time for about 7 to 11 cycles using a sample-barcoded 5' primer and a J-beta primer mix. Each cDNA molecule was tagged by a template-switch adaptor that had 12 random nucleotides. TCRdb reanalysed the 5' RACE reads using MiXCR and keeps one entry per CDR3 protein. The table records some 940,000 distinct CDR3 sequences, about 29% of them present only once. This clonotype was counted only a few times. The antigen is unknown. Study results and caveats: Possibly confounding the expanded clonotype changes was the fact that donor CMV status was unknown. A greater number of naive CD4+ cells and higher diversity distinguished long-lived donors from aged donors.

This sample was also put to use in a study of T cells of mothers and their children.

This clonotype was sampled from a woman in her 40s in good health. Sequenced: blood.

CDR3 coding DNA: TGTGCCAGCAGCCCCCGGAAGGCAACTAATGAAAAACTGTTTTTT. Translated: CASSPRKATNEKLFF. The chain has TRBV7-9 and TRBJ1-4, with D unclear. The V end was cut by 5 bases, the J end by 0 bases, with 10 bases between. Germline V gene lookup returns CDR1 SEHNR and CDR2 FQNEAQ (reference sequence). The CDR3 totals 15 residues.